Following are 11 T cell receptor beta chains from one sample sequenced in a study of blood T cell repertoires in COVID-19. Sequencing used immunoSEQ multiplex PCR; TCRdb keeps in-frame clones, though not all of them. The table has more than 200,000 clones, 80% to 90% seen once. Sequenced sample: PBMCs or T cells enriched from blood (not recorded which). These TCRs come from a woman under 40 who had been exposed to COVID-19.

The rearrangement links TRBV4-1 to TRBJ1-1, with D tentatively TRBD1 (6 bases). CDR3 length: 15 amino acids. Germline V gene data show CDR1 as MGHRA and CDR2 as YSYEKL. V was pared by 4 bases and J by 0 bases, with 12 bases between. CDR3 sequence (DNA): TGCGCCAGCAGCCCCAAGACAGGATTGAACACTGAAGCTTTCTTT. Protein sequence: CASSPKTGLNTEAFF.

The chain has TRBV28 and TRBJ1-1; D perhaps matches TRBD1 (6 bases). CDR1 and CDR2 from the germline V gene are MDHEN and SYDVKM. CDR3 length: 11 residues. The CDR3 nucleotides are TGTGCTGCAGAGCGGGGGCTTGGGGCTTTCTTT. Residues: CAAERGLGAFF.

This sequence joins TRBV15 and TRBJ2-6; 8 bases match TRBD1. V shed 7 bases and J 1 base; nucleotides not matched to a gene: 6. This CDR3 region has 16 residues. Germline loops: CDR1 LNHNV, CDR2 YYDKDF (reference sequence). CDR3 nucleotides: TGTGCCACCAACAAACAGGGGGATTCTGGGGCCAACGTCCTGACTTTC. Translation gives CATNKQGDSGANVLTF.

There are many counts of this clone. V and J are TRBV20-1 and TRBJ2-1, with TRBD2 identical over 8 bases. The CDR3 is 15 amino acids. J gave up 9 bases and V 3 bases, and 13 bases lay outside the gene matches. Germline CDR1 DFQATT, CDR2 SNEGSKA (reference sequence). The chain's CDR3 is CSASGKLADLPEQFF. Here the CDR3 DNA reads TGCAGTGCTAGTGGTAAACTAGCGGATCTACCTGAGCAGTTCTTC.

The V call is TRBV10-2, the J call TRBJ2-3; TRBD2 agrees at 8 bases. Germline V gene lookup returns CDR1 WSHSY and CDR2 SAAADI. After removal of 2 bases from V and 5 bases from J, the junction contained 6 bases not matched to a gene. CDR3 length equals 15 residues. The CDR3 DNA reads as TGCGCCAGCAGTGAGATGGGACTAGGGGGAGATACGCAGTATTTT. It is translated as CASSEMGLGGDTQYF.

The chain is built from TRBV10-3 and TRBJ1-2; D is unclear. V lost 4 bases and J 3 bases, leaving 3 bases between the germline ends. This CDR3 has 11 amino acids. Germline V gives CDR1 ENHRY, CDR2 SYGVKD. CDR3 residues: CAISADYGYTF. CDR3 coding DNA: TGTGCCATCAGTGCAGACTATGGCTACACCTTC.

The gene calls are TRBV7-9 and TRBJ1-1; D is perhaps TRBD1 (6 bases). With 4 bases removed from V and 1 base from J, the gap between germline ends came to 10 bases. Germline V gives CDR1 SEHNR, CDR2 FQNEAQ (reference sequence). The CDR3 totals 14 residues. CDR3 amino acids: CASSYGQQNTEAFF. The CDR3 nucleotides read TGTGCCAGCAGCTACGGACAGCAGAACACTGAAGCTTTCTTT. Supplemented by reference TRBV7-9 and TRBJ1-1, the full variable domain reads DTGVSQNPRHKITKRGQNVTFRCDPISEHNRLYWYRQTLGQGPEFLTYFQNEAQLEKSRLLSDRFSAERPKGSFSTLEIQRTEQGDSAMYLCASSYGQQNTEAFFGQGTRLTVV.

The chain carries TRBV18 and TRBJ2-2; D remains unclear. Looked up from germline, CDR1 is KGHSH and CDR2 is LQKENI. V was shortened by 2 bases and J by 7 bases, with 14 bases between the two germline ends. The CDR3 is made up of 15 amino acids. As DNA, the CDR3 is TGTGCCAGCTCACCAACTGCGGTGATCGGCGGGGAGCTGTTTTTT. This gives the protein CASSPTAVIGGELFF.

The genes are TRBV7-3 and TRBJ2-7; no clear D. Germline CDR1 is SGHTA and CDR2 is FQGTGA. The CDR3 is 15 residues long. The V end was cut by 2 bases, the J end by 3 bases, with 14 bases between. In DNA form, the CDR3 reads TGTGCCAGCAGCTTATTTGCCGGGTTCAACTACGAGCAGTACTTC. Its protein product is CASSLFAGFNYEQYF.

This chain connects TRBV30 to TRBJ1-5; 8 bases map to TRBD1. Germline CDR1 and CDR2: GTSNPN and SVGIG (reference sequence). This CDR3 spans 13 amino acids. The trim removed 1 base at V and 7 bases at J, leaving 3 bases unmatched. CDR3 nucleotide sequence: TGTGCCTGGAGTGCAGGGGGCGTGCAGCCCCAGCATTTT. Translated: CAWSAGGVQPQHF.

The chain couples TRBV23-1 to TRBJ2-2; D unclear. TRBV23-1 is assigned to the ORF class and has an uncertain function. This CDR3 has 15 residues. V shed 0 bases and J shed 3 bases, with 8 bases lying between them. In DNA, the CDR3 is TGCGCCAGCAGTCAATCTGGAGCGTACACCGGGGAGCTGTTTTTT. Protein sequence: CASSQSGAYTGELFF.